Listed below are T cell receptor beta chains from one sample, sequenced in a study of blood T cells in healthy people across ages. TCRdb reprocessed the 5' RACE reads via MiXCR and lists one record per CDR3 protein. The table includes roughly 560,000 distinct CDR3 sequences, around 24% detected once. This sample also belongs to another study, concerning T cells of mothers and their children.

Sequencing was carried out using blood. The receptor set was obtained from a boy aged 5-17 years in good health. CDR3s leave out the opening cysteine and the closing phenylalanine or tryptophan. A D gene is named only where the DNA matches it firmly.

CDR3: ATKSTDTQY
V: TRBV27
J: TRBJ2-3
D: -

CDR3: SAREMYRGTSGGAYNEQF
V: TRBV20-1
J: TRBJ2-1
D: TRBD2

CDR3: ASSYFSGLAGDSYEQY
V: TRBV7-2
J: TRBJ2-7
D: TRBD2

CDR3: ASSQEHQGRVRETQY
V: TRBV4-1
J: TRBJ2-5
D: -

CDR3: ASSSRRFLNTEAF
V: TRBV12-3/TRBV12-4
J: TRBJ1-1
D: -

CDR3: SALPGGLANLRDTQY
V: TRBV20-1
J: TRBJ2-3
D: -

CDR3: ASSPGDRDSYEQY
V: TRBV5-1
J: TRBJ2-7
D: TRBD1

CDR3: ASSYGREGREQF
V: TRBV12-3/TRBV12-4
J: TRBJ2-1
D: TRBD2

CDR3: ASSPFPGNTEAF
V: TRBV3-1
J: TRBJ1-1
D: -

CDR3: ASSRRREGLLNEQF
V: TRBV6-2/TRBV6-3
J: TRBJ2-1
D: TRBD2

CDR3: ASSLGQGTSNQPQH
V: TRBV28
J: TRBJ1-5
D: TRBD1

CDR3: SAYFAGRLYGYT
V: TRBV20-1
J: TRBJ1-2
D: -

CDR3: ASRPGGSNQPQH
V: TRBV6-6
J: TRBJ1-5
D: -

CDR3: ASRSQGENIQY
V: TRBV7-2
J: TRBJ2-4
D: TRBD1

CDR3: ASRKDGEGAKEQF
V: TRBV4-1
J: TRBJ2-1
D: -

CDR3: ATSRARKTEAF
V: TRBV15
J: TRBJ1-1
D: -

CDR3: ASSPLVEQY
V: TRBV7-9
J: TRBJ2-7
D: -

CDR3: ATSSLPYNEQF
V: TRBV15
J: TRBJ2-1
D: -

CDR3: ASSPGLVTDTRY
V: TRBV7-2
J: TRBJ2-3
D: -

CDR3: ASSLRTDGFSGNTIY
V: TRBV3-1
J: TRBJ1-3
D: -

CDR3: SARDRVAGGSLGTQY
V: TRBV20-1
J: TRBJ2-5
D: TRBD2

CDR3: SASQGGLAAPHEQY
V: TRBV20-1
J: TRBJ2-7
D: -

CDR3: ASSPDSGRAF
V: TRBV28
J: TRBJ1-1
D: -

CDR3: ASKGQGQEKLF
V: TRBV28
J: TRBJ1-4
D: TRBD1

CDR3: ASSLGPGAGGRQYPPKSSYEQY
V: TRBV12-3/TRBV12-4
J: TRBJ2-7
D: TRBD2

CDR3: ASSPPGQAYNSPLH
V: TRBV18
J: TRBJ1-6
D: TRBD1

CDR3: SVVPGTETQY
V: TRBV29-1
J: TRBJ2-5
D: -

CDR3: ASSRIITDTQY
V: TRBV14
J: TRBJ2-3
D: -

CDR3: ASIGAGTVV
V: TRBV27
J: TRBJ1-2
D: -

CDR3: ASRAGGTGYEQY
V: TRBV28
J: TRBJ2-7
D: TRBD2

CDR3: ASSYYRDPSPRDTQY
V: TRBV5-1
J: TRBJ2-3
D: -

CDR3: ASRRDRGSLPSTDTQY
V: TRBV19
J: TRBJ2-3
D: TRBD1

CDR3: ASSPGRGQGWVETQY
V: TRBV12-3/TRBV12-4
J: TRBJ2-5
D: TRBD1

CDR3: ASSLVRDGGELF
V: TRBV7-2
J: TRBJ2-2
D: -

CDR3: ASRGSISYEQY
V: TRBV28
J: TRBJ2-7
D: -

CDR3: SARDGRSRVETQY
V: TRBV20-1
J: TRBJ2-5
D: -

CDR3: ASSQDRQGGNQPQH
V: TRBV4-3
J: TRBJ1-5
D: -

CDR3: ASSAEDLSYNEQF
V: TRBV6-1
J: TRBJ2-1
D: -

CDR3: AISESSSAKNIQY
V: TRBV10-3
J: TRBJ2-4
D: -

CDR3: ASSHSGRARNEQF
V: TRBV7-8
J: TRBJ2-1
D: -